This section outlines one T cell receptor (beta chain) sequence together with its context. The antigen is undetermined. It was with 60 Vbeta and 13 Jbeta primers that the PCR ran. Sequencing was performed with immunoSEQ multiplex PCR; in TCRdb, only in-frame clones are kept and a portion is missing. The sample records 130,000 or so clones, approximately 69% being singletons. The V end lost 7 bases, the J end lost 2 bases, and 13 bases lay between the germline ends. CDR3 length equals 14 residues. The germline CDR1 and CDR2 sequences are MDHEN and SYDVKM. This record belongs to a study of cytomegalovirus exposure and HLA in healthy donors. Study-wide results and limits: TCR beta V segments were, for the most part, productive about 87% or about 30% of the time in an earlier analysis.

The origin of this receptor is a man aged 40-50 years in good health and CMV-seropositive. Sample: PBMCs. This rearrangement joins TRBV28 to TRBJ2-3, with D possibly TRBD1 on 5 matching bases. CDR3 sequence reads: CASTLSGITDTQYF. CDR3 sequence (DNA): TGTGCCAGCACACTCTCAGGGATCACAGATACGCAGTATTTT.